This T cell receptor beta chain was profiled in a study of regulatory T cells in long-lasting Graves disease. Study-level results: TCR diversity was lower in persistent Graves' patients than in newly diagnosed ones. Patients with persistent disease showed a bias toward TRBV28, TRBJ1-2 and TRBJ2-5. Accuracy might have suffered from few samples.

The sample's time point: newly diagnosed GD, antithyroid drugs for less than 3 months. With RNA extracted from PBMCs as input, the TCR library was made. Arm-PCR of CDR3 regions with iRepertoire HTBI primers generated TCR beta libraries. TCRdb redid the calling of the multiplex PCR reads with MiXCR, one entry per CDR3 protein. Here the sample spans about 450,000 distinct CDR3 sequences, less than 20% being singletons. This clonotype was counted between two and nine times. The antigen is not known. Trimming removed 1 base from V and 7 bases from J, with 13 bases in between. Germline-derived CDR1 and CDR2 are SGHTA and FQGNSA. The CDR3 is 14 amino acids. The same data also contributed to another study, on T cells in Graves' hyperthyroidism and ophthalmopathy. As that report states: Lactation, pregnancy, other autoimmune disease or uncontrolled infection led to exclusion of patients.

This TCR derives from a woman in her thirties with Graves disease. The V and J genes are TRBV7-2 and TRBJ1-2, with D tentatively TRBD1 (6 bases). This specimen consisted of peripheral blood mononuclear cells (PBMCs), obtained at new diagnosis, from a patient treated with antithyroid drugs. CDR3 loop: CASSLDRARGGYTF. DNA of the CDR3: TGTGCCAGCAGCTTAGACAGGGCTCGGGGTGGCTACACCTTC. The full variable domain, completed using reference TRBV7-2 and TRBJ1-2, is GAGVSQSPSNKVTEKGKDVELRCDPISGHTALYWYRQSLGQGLEFLIYFQGNSAPDKSGLPSDRFSAERTGGSVSTLTIQRTQQEDSAVYLCASSLDRARGGYTFGSGTRLTVV.